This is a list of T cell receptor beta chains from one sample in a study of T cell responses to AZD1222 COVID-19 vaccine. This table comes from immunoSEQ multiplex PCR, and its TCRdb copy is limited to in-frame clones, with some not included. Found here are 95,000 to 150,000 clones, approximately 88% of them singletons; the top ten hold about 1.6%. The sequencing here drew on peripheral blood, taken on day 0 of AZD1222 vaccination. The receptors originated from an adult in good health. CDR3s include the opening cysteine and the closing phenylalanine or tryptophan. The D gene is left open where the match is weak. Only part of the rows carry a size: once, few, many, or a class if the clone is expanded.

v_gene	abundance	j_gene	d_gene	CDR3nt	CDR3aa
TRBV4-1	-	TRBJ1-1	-	TGCGCCAGCAGCCAAGATCGGGGCAGAACTATTGAAGCTTTCTTT	CASSQDRGRTIEAFF
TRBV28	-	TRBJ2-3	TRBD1	TGTGCCAGCAGCCTACCGGGACAGGGGCTCCGTAGCACAGATACGCAGTATTTT	CASSLPGQGLRSTDTQYF
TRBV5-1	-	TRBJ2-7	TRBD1	TGCGCCAGCAGCACGCGACAGGGCTACGAGCAGTACTTC	CASSTRQGYEQYF
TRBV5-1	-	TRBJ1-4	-	TGCGCCAGCAGCCCGAGGGAGCTGGCTGCAACTAATGAAAAACTGTTTTTT	CASSPRELAATNEKLFF
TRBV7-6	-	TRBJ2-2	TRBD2	TGTGCCAGCAGCTCCCGGGGGGCCGGGGAGCTGTTTTTT	CASSSRGAGELFF
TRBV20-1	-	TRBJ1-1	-	TGCAGTGCTAGAGGGGACACTGAAGCTTTCTTT	CSARGDTEAFF
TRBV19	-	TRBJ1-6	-	TGTGCCAGTAGTTCCATCGAAGGCTATAATTCACCCCTCCACTTT	CASSSIEGYNSPLHF
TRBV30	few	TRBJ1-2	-	TGTGCCTGGAGTACCACGAACGATAACTATGGCTACACCTTC	CAWSTTNDNYGYTF
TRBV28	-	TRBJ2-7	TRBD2	TGTGCCAGCAGTCGCAACCTAGCGGGAGCTCCCGGGCAGTACTTC	CASSRNLAGAPGQYF
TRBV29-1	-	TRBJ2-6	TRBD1	TGCAGCGTTTCCGGGACAGGGAACTCTGGGGCCAACGTCCTGACTTTC	CSVSGTGNSGANVLTF
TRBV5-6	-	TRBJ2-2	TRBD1	TGTGCCAGCAGCTTGGCCAATCACAGGGGAGTCACCGGGGAGCTGTTTTTT	CASSLANHRGVTGELFF
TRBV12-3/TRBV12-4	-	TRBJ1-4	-	TGTGCCAGCAGCAAGGGGGTTAATGAAAAACTGTTTTTT	CASSKGVNEKLFF
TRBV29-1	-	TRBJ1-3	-	TGCAGCGTTGAAGACTACAAAATCCCCTCTGGAAACACCATATATTTT	CSVEDYKIPSGNTIYF
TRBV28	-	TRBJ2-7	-	TGTGCCAGCACCGGGGTATACGAGCAGTACTTC	CASTGVYEQYF
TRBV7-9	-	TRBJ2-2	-	TGTGCCAGCAGTATAAAGTCCCTCCAGAACACCGGGGAGCTGTTTTTT	CASSIKSLQNTGELFF
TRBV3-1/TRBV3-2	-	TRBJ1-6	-	TGTGCCAGCAGCCAAGGTGCAAGGAGCTCCTATAATTCACCCCTCCACTTT	CASSQGARSSYNSPLHF
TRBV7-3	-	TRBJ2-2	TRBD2	TGTGCCAGCAGCCCAGGACTAGTAACCGGGGAGCTGTTTTTT	CASSPGLVTGELFF
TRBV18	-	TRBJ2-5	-	TGTGCCAGCTCACCAATGGGCCAAGAGACCCAGTACTTC	CASSPMGQETQYF
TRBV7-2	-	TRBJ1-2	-	TGTGCCAGCAGCCCGTTGGGAGAGTATGGCTACACCTTC	CASSPLGEYGYTF
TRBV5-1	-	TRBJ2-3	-	TGCGCCAGCAGCCCCGGACTGAGCGCAGATACGCAGTATTTT	CASSPGLSADTQYF
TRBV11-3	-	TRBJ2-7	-	TGTGCCAGCAGCTTAGTGTCCTACCGGGCCCCCTCCTACGAGCAGTACTTC	CASSLVSYRAPSYEQYF
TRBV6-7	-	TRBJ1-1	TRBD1	TGTGCCAGCAGTTACTCTATACAGATCCTTTGCAACCGGGACAGGGTGAACACTGAAGCTTTCTTT	CASSYSIQILCNRDRVNTEAFF
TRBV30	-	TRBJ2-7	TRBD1	TGTGCCTGGAACATAGGGACAGGGGACGAGCAGTACTTC	CAWNIGTGDEQYF
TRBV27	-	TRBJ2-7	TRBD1	TGTGCCAGCAGTTCCGGGACAGGGGGTAGGGAGCAGTACTTC	CASSSGTGGREQYF
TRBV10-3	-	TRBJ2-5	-	TGTGCCATCAGTGACAGGGAAGAGACCCAGTACTTC	CAISDREETQYF
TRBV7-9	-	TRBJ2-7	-	TGTGCCAGCAGCTTAGACAGGCTTTACGAGCAGTACTTC	CASSLDRLYEQYF
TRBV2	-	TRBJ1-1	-	TGTGCCAGCAGTCAAACGGGCCCGAGGATTGAAGCTTTCTTT	CASSQTGPRIEAFF
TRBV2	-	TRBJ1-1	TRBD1	TGTGCCAGCAGGTCACCCGGGACAGGGAACACTGAAGCTTTCTTT	CASRSPGTGNTEAFF
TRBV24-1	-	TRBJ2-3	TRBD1	TGTGCCACCAGTGCCGACAGGGGGCCGACAGATACGCAGTATTTT	CATSADRGPTDTQYF
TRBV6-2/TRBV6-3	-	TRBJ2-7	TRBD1	TGTGCCAGCAGTTACAGGCTGGGACAGGGGATGGAGCAGTACTTC	CASSYRLGQGMEQYF
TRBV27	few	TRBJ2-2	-	TGTGCCACCGACCTAGACGGGGACACAAACACCGGGGAGCTGTTTTTT	CATDLDGDTNTGELFF
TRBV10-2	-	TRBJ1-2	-	TGCGCCAGCAGTCCCTGGGGGGTTGGTGGCTACACCTTC	CASSPWGVGGYTF
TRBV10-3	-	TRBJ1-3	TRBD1	TGTGCCATCAGCGGGACAGAAGGAAACACCATATATTTT	CAISGTEGNTIYF
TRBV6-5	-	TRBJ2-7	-	TGTGCCAGCATTGGGCCCTCCTACTACGAGCAGTACTTC	CASIGPSYYEQYF
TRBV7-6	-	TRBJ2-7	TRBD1	TGTGCCAGCAGCTTGGGACAGGGCTTCGGGGGTGTCGAGCAGTACTTC	CASSLGQGFGGVEQYF
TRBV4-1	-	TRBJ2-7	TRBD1	TGCGCCAGCAGCCAGACCGGGACAGGTGCCTACGAGCAGTACTTC	CASSQTGTGAYEQYF
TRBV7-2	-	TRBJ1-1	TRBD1	TGTGCCAGCAGCTTAGGATCAGGGGGAACTGAAGCTTTCTTT	CASSLGSGGTEAFF
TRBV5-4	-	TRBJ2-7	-	TGTGCCAGCAGGCCGGACCGTAGCTCCTACGAGCAGTACTTC	CASRPDRSSYEQYF
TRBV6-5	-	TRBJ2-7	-	TGTGCCAGCATAGGGCGCTGGATGAGCTCCTACGAGCAGTACTTC	CASIGRWMSSYEQYF
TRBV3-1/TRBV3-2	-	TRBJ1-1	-	TGTGCCAGCAGCCAAGTTGAAGGACGAGGAGCTTTCTTT	CASSQVEGRGAFF
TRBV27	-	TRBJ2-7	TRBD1	TGTGCCAGCAGTATTGCCGGGACAGGGTCTGACGAGCAGTACTTC	CASSIAGTGSDEQYF
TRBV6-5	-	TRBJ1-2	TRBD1	TGTGCCAGCAGGTCGGACAGGGGAATATATGGCTACACCTTC	CASRSDRGIYGYTF
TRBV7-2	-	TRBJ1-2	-	TGTGCCAGCAGCTTAGGCGGGGGTAACTATGGCTACACCTTC	CASSLGGGNYGYTF
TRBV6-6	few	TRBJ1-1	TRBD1	TGTGCCAGCAATTCCGGGACAGGGATTCGGGACACTGAAGCTTTCTTT	CASNSGTGIRDTEAFF
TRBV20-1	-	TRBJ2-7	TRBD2	TGCAGTGCTAGTCCCCTTCCTGGAACCGACCAGCGGGAGGGCGAGCAGTACTTC	CSASPLPGTDQREGEQYF
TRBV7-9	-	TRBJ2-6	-	TGTGCCAGCAGCGCCTCCGGGACGGTCATATCTGGGGCCAACGTCCTGACTTTC	CASSASGTVISGANVLTF
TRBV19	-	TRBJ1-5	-	TGTGCCAGTAGTGAACACGCGGGGGGCAATCAGCCCCAGCATTTT	CASSEHAGGNQPQHF
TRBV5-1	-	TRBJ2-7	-	TGCGCCAGCAGATTTTTCGAGGCGCCTTCCTACGAGCAGTACTTC	CASRFFEAPSYEQYF
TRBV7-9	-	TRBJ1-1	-	TGTGCCAGCAGCTCTAGCAGGGCTACCACTGAAGCTTTCTTT	CASSSSRATTEAFF
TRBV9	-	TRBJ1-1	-	TGTGCCAGCAGCGTAGAGGGCACTGAAGCTTTCTTT	CASSVEGTEAFF